These 4 T cell receptor beta chains were sequenced from one sample in a study of blood T cell repertoires in COVID-19. Here immunoSEQ multiplex PCR was the method, and the copy in TCRdb shows in-frame clones only, minus some. The profile shows about 140,000 clones, under 85% of them singletons. Sequenced material: PBMCs or T cells enriched from blood (not recorded which). The receptor source for this set is a woman under 30 who had been exposed to COVID-19.

The V call is TRBV12-3 or TRBV12-4, the J call TRBJ1-2; D is perhaps TRBD1 (5 bases). This CDR3 spans 11 amino acids. V gave up 4 bases and J gave up 7 bases, with 7 bases separating them. CDR3 region: CASSWGGGYTF. The CDR3 region has the DNA TGTGCCAGCAGTTGGGGGGGTGGCTACACCTTC.

The chain couples TRBV2 to TRBJ2-2; no firm D call. This CDR3 region has 15 residues. V gave up 3 bases and J gave up 4 bases, with 12 bases separating them. CDR1 SNHLY and CDR2 FYNNEI come from the germline V gene. DNA of the CDR3: TGTGCCAGCAGTGATGCACAGTTGCGCACCGGGGAGCTGTTTTTT. It translates to CASSDAQLRTGELFF.

This clone was seen only once. The chain is built from TRBV19 and TRBJ1-2; D is unclear. Germline V gene lookup returns CDR1 LNHDA and CDR2 SQIVND (reference sequence). The CDR3 loop spans 14 amino acids. With 5 bases removed from V and 4 bases from J, the gap between germline ends came to 14 bases. The CDR3 DNA reads as TGTGCCAGTAGTTCGAGGTCTTCCCTCTATGGCTACACCTTC. Translation gives CASSSRSSLYGYTF.

This clone is a singleton in its sample. The chain couples TRBV19 to TRBJ1-5; maybe TRBD1 (5 bases). The CDR3 spans 13 residues. V lost 6 bases and J 5 bases, leaving 11 bases between the germline ends. Germline loops: CDR1 LNHDA, CDR2 SQIVND (reference sequence). The CDR3 sequence: CASRGQGYQPQHF. CDR3 bases: TGTGCCAGTAGGGGGCAGGGTTATCAGCCCCAGCATTTT.